This TCR beta chain is drawn from a study of cytomegalovirus exposure and HLA in healthy donors. Regarding the study as a whole: Cytomegalovirus association was listed for 164 TCR beta chains. Excluded: some indistinguishable V segments such as TRBV6-2 and TRBV6-3. In a later analysis, across HLA loci, associated TCR counts were highest for DRB1, lowest for HLA-C.

Vbeta (60) and Jbeta (13) primers were used in the PCR. The protocol was immunoSEQ multiplex PCR, while the TCRdb copy is restricted to in-frame clones and leaves out a portion. The repertoire holds about 160,000 clones, with over 60% as singletons. Deletions cut 5 bases from V and 7 bases from J, with 17 bases between. The CDR3 runs to 15 residues. Per the germline V gene, CDR1 is MDHEN and CDR2 is SYDVKM. Regarding this clone: Its antigen is still unknown.

The source material was PBMCs. The J gene is TRBJ1-4, the V gene TRBV28, with D possibly being TRBD1 (6 bases). This TCR was sampled from a woman aged 45 to 65 in good health and CMV-seropositive. The CDR3 sequence is CASSLQTGLTEKLFF. CDR3 nucleotides: TGTGCCAGCAGTCTCCAAACAGGGTTGACTGAAAAACTGTTTTTT.